The text below deals with one T cell receptor beta chain. This record belongs to a study of blood T cell repertoires in COVID-19. Per the germline V gene, CDR1 is GTSNPN and CDR2 is SVGIG (reference sequence). This CDR3 region has 18 residues. Unmatched junction bases numbered 18, after V lost 6 bases and J lost 7 bases. Sequencing was performed with immunoSEQ multiplex PCR; in TCRdb, only in-frame clones are kept and a portion is missing. In the table there are some 260,000 clones, approximately 88% of which are singletons. The TCR originated in an older woman with COVID-19, enrolled during active disease. The V gene is TRBV30, the J gene TRBJ2-1; TRBD2 matches at 13 bases. Specimen: peripheral blood. CDR3 DNA: TGTGCCTGCGACCCGCAGGGAACGAGACTAGCGGGAGGAAATGAGCAGTTCTTC. This codes for CACDPQGTRLAGGNEQFF.